The clone carrying this TCR beta chain was counted many times. Antigen: not known. Whoever was chosen for sequencing had shown CD8+CD57+ cell expansion by flow cytometry. This sample was taken from a study of CD8+CD57+ T cells in acquired aplastic anemia. The overall study: The study obtained an average of around 3.4 ug of DNA from sorted CD4+ and CD8+ cells.

Genomic DNA served as template for TCR beta VDJ and CDR3 profiling. MiXCR, run by TCRdb on the reads, gives a single entry per CDR3 protein. Seen here are some 160,000 distinct CDR3 sequences, around half observed once, and the top ten hold approximately 2.9%. Study observations and caveats: Patients and controls turned out to have 25 to 35 CD8+ CDR3 sequences in common. Patients and controls were not found to differ significantly in CD8+ Simpson's diversity.

The V gene end was trimmed by 7 bases and the J gene end by 3 bases; junction bases not matched to a gene: 8. Germline CDR1 and CDR2: SGHRS and YFSETQ. The CDR3 is 14 amino acids. The sequence was obtained from a human donor with aplastic anemia. The sample consisted of sorted CD4+, CD8+, or CD8+CD57+ T cells (not recorded which) from PBMCs. The rearrangement uses TRBV5-1 and TRBJ2-3; 7 positions agree with TRBD1. The CDR3 DNA reads TGCGCCAGCCGCCGGGACAGAGTAACAGATACGCAGTATTTT. Translated, it gives CASRRDRVTDTQYF.